The source of this TCR beta chain is a study of tumour-infiltrating T cells in Burkitt lymphoma. About the study: All epidemiological Burkitt lymphoma subtypes were represented in the cohort. Repertoire clonality predicted overall and progression-free survival. Findings and caveats of the study: Many Burkitt lymphoma patients shared several public clonotypes.

This clone was detected a few times. Its antigen is unidentified. Assay: immunoSEQ multiplex PCR; the TCRdb copy retains only in-frame clones and omits some. This sample carries under 2,000 clones, about 40% of them seen once, and the ten largest clones take just over 2.5%. The CDR3 runs 13 residues. Looked up from germline, CDR1 is SGHDT and CDR2 is YYEEEE. V was pared by 4 bases and J by 4 bases, with 11 bases between. Input material: tumor tissue. The chain joins TRBV5-6 to TRBJ1-2; the D gene is possibly TRBD1 (6 bases). The receptor was derived from a human donor with Burkitt lymphoma. The CDR3 nucleotides read TGTGCCAGCAGCCCCAAGGGGGGCTATGGCTACACCTTC. This sequence encodes CASSPKGGYGYTF.